This section outlines one T cell receptor beta chain sequence together with its context. No antigen is known for it. This entry is derived from a study of cytomegalovirus exposure and HLA in healthy donors. Findings of the study overall: A few of the chains that were CMV-associated were confirmed in vitro to be specific for CMV antigens. Another analysis was done later, and it associated 16,951 TCR beta sequences with HLA alleles at 0.05 false discovery rate.

PCR was performed using 60 Vbeta and 13 Jbeta primers. The data were produced by immunoSEQ multiplex PCR, yet TCRdb's version contains in-frame clones alone and is incomplete. The sample lists about 170,000 clones, approximately 81% occurring once. This CDR3 has 17 residues. V usage is TRBV12-2 and J usage is TRBJ1-2. TRBV12-2 is noted as a pseudogene. The receptor comes from a woman aged 18 to 35 in good health and CMV-seronegative. Input material: PBMCs. CDR3 amino acids: CASRPQGGREVTGGYTF. DNA for the CDR3: TGTGCAAGTCGCCCGCAGGGAGGCAGGGAGGTGACGGGGGGCTACACCTTC.